Listed here are 25 T cell receptor beta chains from one sample, sequenced in a study of shared clonotypes between healthy human individuals. Data came from immunoSEQ multiplex PCR; TCRdb stores just in-frame clones and leaves some out. The table records a few hundred thousand clones, over 75% of them present only once. The sample was memory CD8+ T cells sorted from blood. As for subset: CD45RO+ cells pooled with CCR7-negative TemRA cells. The receptors shown here come from a man aged 18 to 29 in good health.

The chain couples TRBV19 to TRBJ2-2; D is ambiguous. The CDR3 is 14 amino acids. Per the germline V gene, CDR1 is LNHDA and CDR2 is SQIVND (reference sequence). Deletions cut 5 bases from V and 7 bases from J, with 14 bases between. CDR3 sequence reads: CASSPQSLGGELFF. The CDR3 nucleotides read TGTGCCAGTAGTCCTCAAAGCCTGGGCGGGGAGCTGTTTTTT. The full variable domain, rest sourced from reference TRBV19 and TRBJ2-2, is DGGITQSPKYLFRKEGQNVTLSCEQNLNHDAMYWYRQDPGQGLRLIYYSQIVNDFQKGDIAEGYSVSREKKESFPLTVTSAQKNPTAFYLCASSPQSLGGELFFGEGSRLTVL.

The V and J genes are TRBV4-1 and TRBJ1-1, with 10 nucleotides matching TRBD1. The length of the CDR3 is 15 residues. V gave up 4 bases and J gave up 11 bases; unmatched junction bases: 13. The germline V gene has CDR1 MGHRA and CDR2 YSYEKL. The CDR3 spells CASSRKGQGQTWAFF. The CDR3 nucleotides are TGCGCCAGCAGCCGGAAGGGACAGGGGCAAACGTGGGCTTTCTTT.

This clone turned up a few times. The chain combines TRBV28 with TRBJ2-3, with TRBD1 as a possible D gene (5 bases). The CDR3 has 13 amino acids. Germline assignment: CDR1 MDHEN and CDR2 SYDVKM. V lost 3 bases, J lost 3 bases, and 7 bases lay in between. The CDR3 DNA reads TGTGCCAGCAGTTTCAGGGTGACAGATACGCAGTATTTT. Amino acids: CASSFRVTDTQYF.

The V and J genes are TRBV4-1 and TRBJ2-5, with 8 positions matching TRBD2. There are 18 residues in the CDR3. Germline trimming cut 0 bases from V and 0 bases from J; bases unmatched to any gene: 9. In germline, CDR1 is MGHRA, CDR2 YSYEKL. The CDR3 reads CASSQEPRGGGYQETQYF. In DNA form, the CDR3 reads TGCGCCAGCAGCCAAGAACCGCGGGGCGGGGGGTACCAAGAGACCCAGTACTTC.

This chain joins TRBV19 and TRBJ2-3; 8 nucleotides line up with TRBD2. The ends lost 2 bases at V and 2 bases at J; junction bases unmatched: 9. Germline V gene sequence: CDR1 LNHDA, CDR2 SQIVND (reference sequence). The CDR3 consists of 17 residues. CDR3: CASSILPLLAATDTQYF. The CDR3 DNA reads as TGTGCCAGTAGTATACTGCCGCTACTAGCGGCCACAGATACGCAGTATTTT.

Notes on this clone: The same CDR3 is also encoded by other DNA sequences in this sample. V is TRBV6-5 and J is TRBJ2-1; D is perhaps TRBD1 (6 bases). CDR1 and CDR2 (germline): MNHEY, SVGAGI. Trimming took 0 bases from V and 8 from J, leaving 8 bases between them. CDR3 length: 13 residues. CDR3 sequence reads: CASSYSSGDEQFF. DNA for the CDR3: TGTGCCAGCAGTTACTCTTCAGGGGATGAGCAGTTCTTC.

The rearrangement uses TRBV28 and TRBJ1-6, with a weak D call TRBD1 (6 bases). V lost 3 bases to trimming and J lost 4 bases, with 13 bases between them. Germline lookup yields CDR1 MDHEN and CDR2 SYDVKM. This CDR3 spans 16 amino acids. The CDR3 region is CASSFTPGHYNSPLHF. The CDR3 DNA sequence: TGTGCCAGCAGTTTTACCCCGGGACATTATAATTCACCCCTCCACTTT.

The V and J genes are TRBV27 and TRBJ1-5; TRBD1 might be the D (6 bases). The ends were cut back, 4 bases at V and 7 bases at J, with 17 bases in the middle. From germline, CDR1 is MNHEY and CDR2 SMNVEV (reference sequence). The CDR3 loop spans 15 amino acids. CDR3 loop: CASSYRRGARQPQHF. CDR3 sequence (DNA): TGTGCCAGCAGTTACCGTCGGGGGGCACGACAGCCCCAGCATTTT.

The chain combines TRBV7-9 with TRBJ1-2; TRBD1 is a possible D gene (5 bases). V gave up 4 bases and J gave up 3 bases, with 15 bases separating them. CDR1 and CDR2 from the germline V gene are SEHNR and FQNEAQ (reference sequence). The CDR3 covers 15 residues. CDR3 sequence: CASSSGRMIYYGYTF. The CDR3 coding sequence is TGTGCCAGCAGCTCGGGACGGATGATTTACTATGGCTACACCTTC.

The rearrangement uses TRBV28 and TRBJ2-7; 11 positions match TRBD2. The germline V gene encodes CDR1 MDHEN and CDR2 SYDVKM. Trimming at V came to 8 bases and at J to 5 bases, leaving 8 bases not matched to a gene. The CDR3 covers 14 residues. The CDR3 loop reads CASELAGGLDEQYF. The CDR3 DNA reads as TGTGCCAGCGAGCTAGCGGGAGGCCTCGACGAGCAGTACTTC.

The chain has TRBV7-8 and TRBJ2-7, with 9 bases matching TRBD1. J was trimmed by 5 bases and V by 5 bases; bases with no gene match: 16. Germline CDR1 SGHVS, CDR2 FQNEAQ. The CDR3 is made up of 17 amino acids. The CDR3 spells CASSHPRGGQGNNEQYF. The CDR3 DNA is TGTGCCAGCAGCCACCCCAGGGGGGGACAGGGAAATAACGAGCAGTACTTC.

J is TRBJ1-4 and V is TRBV9; 9 nucleotides agree with TRBD1. CDR1 and CDR2 (germline): SGDLS, YYNGEE. V was clipped by 4 bases and J by 7 bases; unmatched bases: 11. The length of the CDR3 is 16 residues. This chain's CDR3 is CASSPPGQGLGEKLFF. For the CDR3, the DNA is TGTGCCAGCAGCCCCCCGGGACAGGGCCTGGGTGAAAAACTGTTTTTT.

A single count supports this clone. This chain joins TRBV30 and TRBJ2-3; no firm D call. Germline CDR1 is GTSNPN and CDR2 is SVGIG (reference sequence). The CDR3 length is 13 residues. V was pared by 1 base and J by 4 bases, with 9 bases between. Here the CDR3 reads CAWSGGGADTQYF. For the CDR3, the DNA is TGTGCCTGGAGTGGGGGTGGCGCAGATACGCAGTATTTT.

This clone was counted only a few times. The rearrangement joins TRBV27 to TRBJ2-3; D remains ambiguous. CDR3 length equals 14 residues. Trimming stripped 6 bases from V and 4 bases from J, with 14 bases between. In germline, CDR1 is MNHEY, CDR2 SMNVEV (reference sequence). CDR3 sequence (DNA): TGTGCCAGCAGATCCTCCATCCTGGCAGATACGCAGTATTTT. Its translation is CASRSSILADTQYF.

The CDR3 reads CASGDRGGTGELFF. Written as DNA, the CDR3 is TGTGCCAGCGGCGACAGGGGCGGCACCGGGGAGCTGTTTTTT. The gene calls are TRBV7-9 and TRBJ2-2; TRBD1 agrees at 8 bases. Germline CDR1 reads SEHNR; CDR2 reads FQNEAQ (reference sequence). CDR3 length equals 14 residues. J was trimmed by 4 bases and V by 8 bases; bases with no gene match: 6.

On this clone: One end of the junction is discordant with germline, which a read error may explain. V is TRBV30 and J is TRBJ1-2; no reliable D call. The CDR3 length is 11 residues. Germline V lookup: CDR1 GTSNPN, CDR2 SVGIG (reference sequence). CDR3 residues: CAWSESGSYSF. The DNA of the CDR3 is TGTGCCTGGAGTGAGTCGGGTTCCTACTCCTTC.

This clone was picked up one time. In nucleotides, the CDR3 is TGTGCCTGGAGTCAAGGATACACCGGGGAGCTGTTTTTT. Its translation is CAWSQGYTGELFF. V is TRBV30 and J is TRBJ2-2; D not resolved. This CDR3 region has 13 residues. Germline V gene sequence: CDR1 GTSNPN, CDR2 SVGIG (reference sequence). V was clipped by 2 bases and J by 3 bases, with 7 bases between them.

The V gene is TRBV9, the J gene TRBJ2-7, with 8 bases lining up with TRBD1. Trimming cost V 4 bases and J 2 bases; bases outside gene matches: 5. The CDR3 covers 14 residues. Germline V gene data show CDR1 as SGDLS and CDR2 as YYNGEE. As DNA, the CDR3 is TGTGCCAGCAGCCCCAGGACAGGGCCCTACGAGCAGTACTTC. As protein: CASSPRTGPYEQYF. The variable domain in full, with the rest retrieved from reference TRBV9 and TRBJ2-7, is DSGVTQTPKHLITATGQRVTLRCSPRSGDLSVYWYQQSLDQGLQFLIQYYNGEERAKGNILERFSAQQFPDLHSELNLSSLELGDSALYFCASSPRTGPYEQYFGPGTRLTVT.

The J gene is TRBJ2-3, the V gene TRBV27; perhaps TRBD1 as D (5 bases). Germline assignment: CDR1 MNHEY and CDR2 SMNVEV (reference sequence). The CDR3 loop spans 14 amino acids. Trimming took off 6 bases at V and 2 bases at J, with 12 bases between the two ends. The CDR3 bases are TGTGCCAGCAGCCAGCAAGGGGTCACAGATACGCAGTATTTT. Its translation: CASSQQGVTDTQYF.

This chain connects TRBV4-3 to TRBJ1-1, with D tentatively TRBD1 (6 bases). V shed 5 bases and J shed 0 bases, with 19 bases lying between them. Germline CDR1 and CDR2: LGHNA and YSLEER. The length of the CDR3 is 17 residues. CDR3 bases: TGCGCCAGCAGCTACACCCTCGGGGGCCGGATGAACACTGAAGCTTTCTTT. This gives the protein CASSYTLGGRMNTEAFF.

Here the CDR3 DNA reads TGTGCCAGCAGCTTACCGCGGACAGGGGGTGGGAGCTCTGGAAACACCATATATTTT. Translated, it gives CASSLPRTGGGSSGNTIYF. The V call is TRBV7-8, the J call TRBJ1-3; 10 nucleotides agree with TRBD1. The CDR3 sequence is 19 residues long. V shed 2 bases and J 0 bases; nucleotides not matched to a gene: 10. Looked up from germline, CDR1 is SGHVS and CDR2 is FQNEAQ.

V usage is TRBV7-2 and J usage is TRBJ1-6; D call uncertain. The CDR3 contains 14 residues. Trimming cost V 2 bases and J 4 bases, with 6 bases left between them. CDR1 is SGHTA, CDR2 FQGNSA, per germline. Written as DNA, the CDR3 is TGTGCCAGCAGCTTAATGAGTTATAATTCACCCCTCCACTTT. Translating gives CASSLMSYNSPLHF.

The chain recombines TRBV4-1 with TRBJ2-7; 8 bases line up with TRBD1. CDR3 size: 16 residues. The trim removed 0 bases at V and 3 bases at J, leaving 7 bases unmatched. The germline CDR1 and CDR2 sequences are MGHRA and YSYEKL. CDR3 nucleotide sequence: TGCGCCAGCAGCCAAGATTTAGGGACAGGCCTCTACGAGCAGTACTTC. Residues: CASSQDLGTGLYEQYF.

The rearrangement uses TRBV9 and TRBJ1-6; D is undetermined. The germline V gene has CDR1 SGDLS and CDR2 YYNGEE. V shed 0 bases and J shed 4 bases, with 5 bases lying between them. This CDR3 comprises 14 residues. The CDR3 sequence is CASSVAAYNSPLHF. The CDR3 region has the DNA TGTGCCAGCAGCGTAGCCGCTTATAATTCACCCCTCCACTTT.

This rearrangement joins TRBV29-1 to TRBJ2-1; TRBD1 matches 7 bases. Looked up from germline, CDR1 is SQVTM and CDR2 is ANQGSEA. CDR3 length: 14 residues. After removal of 7 bases from V and 3 bases from J, the junction contained 9 bases not matched to a gene. CDR3 bases: TGCAGCGGAGCCCGGGGACAGCTCTACAATGAGCAGTTCTTC. It encodes CSGARGQLYNEQFF.